The 25 T cell receptor beta chains listed next were all sequenced from one sample in a study of blood T cells in healthy people across ages. Primers used in a second PCR of roughly 6 to 12 cycles were a sample-barcoded 5' primer and a J-beta primer mix. From the 5' RACE reads, TCRdb called clonotypes with MiXCR, one entry per CDR3 protein. The sample holds about 570,000 distinct CDR3 sequences, 27% seen once. These data also featured in a second study, about T cells of mothers and their children.

Material: blood. All receptors come from a boy younger than 10 in good health.

This rearrangement joins TRBV29-1 to TRBJ2-3; no firm D call. V was trimmed by 8 bases and J by 6 bases, leaving 9 bases between them. The CDR3 runs to 10 residues. Per germline, CDR1 SQVTM and CDR2 ANQGSEA. CDR3 protein: CSSKGDTQYF. The CDR3 DNA reads TGCAGCTCGAAGGGTGATACGCAGTATTTT.

This clonotype has only a few counts. The chain joins TRBV24-1 to TRBJ2-1, with D possibly matching TRBD2 (5 bases). CDR3 size: 15 residues. V was pared by 4 bases and J by 4 bases, with 13 bases between. Germline values: CDR1 KGHDR, CDR2 SFDVKD. The CDR3 region is CATSDPSGKYNEQFF. The DNA of the CDR3 is TGTGCCACCAGTGACCCCTCCGGGAAGTACAATGAGCAGTTCTTC.

The V gene is TRBV27, the J gene TRBJ2-2; either TRBD1 or TRBD2 may supply D (5 bases each). This CDR3 is built from 14 residues. Germline-derived CDR1 and CDR2 are MNHEY and SMNVEV (reference sequence). The germline V and J ends were trimmed by 6 bases and 4 bases, with 12 bases remaining between them. The CDR3 region has the DNA TGTGCCAGCAGCTTCCAGGGAGCCACCGGGGAGCTGTTTTTT. This encodes CASSFQGATGELFF.

The chain employs TRBV28 and TRBJ2-7; TRBD2 matches at 11 bases. CDR1 is MDHEN, CDR2 SYDVKM, per germline. CDR3 length: 15 residues. V was clipped by 2 bases and J by 4 bases; unmatched bases: 4. The CDR3 sequence: CASSLHIAGGYEQYF. DNA of the CDR3: TGTGCCAGCAGTTTACATATAGCGGGAGGGTACGAGCAGTACTTC.

This clonotype was seen repeatedly, ten times or more. This sequence joins TRBV12-3 or TRBV12-4 and TRBJ1-5; no clear D gene. There are 12 residues in the CDR3. Deletions cut 7 bases from V and 7 bases from J, with 11 bases between. Here the CDR3 reads CASTNSGQPQHF. The CDR3 nucleotides read TGTGCCAGCACCAATTCAGGACAGCCCCAGCATTTT.

There are a few counts of this clonotype. The chain has TRBV27 and TRBJ1-4, with D possibly TRBD1 on 6 matching bases. CDR1 is MNHEY, CDR2 SMNVEV, per germline (reference sequence). V was trimmed by 3 bases and J by 12 bases, leaving 17 bases between them. The CDR3 is 14 amino acids. CDR3 sequence: CASSFGGRVGQLFF. Written as DNA, the CDR3 is TGTGCCAGCAGTTTTGGGGGGCGCGTGGGTCAACTGTTTTTT.

This clonotype has more than one count but fewer than ten. The rearrangement uses TRBV5-1 and TRBJ2-1; D possibly matches TRBD1 or TRBD2 (5 bases each). Trimming pared 0 bases from V and 4 bases from J, leaving 11 bases between. CDR1 is SGHRS and CDR2 is YFSETQ in the germline V gene. The CDR3 length is 15 residues. The CDR3: CASSLDGTEYNEQFF. The DNA of the CDR3 is TGCGCCAGCAGCTTGGACGGGACCGAATACAATGAGCAGTTCTTC.

This chain connects TRBV2 to TRBJ2-3; either TRBD1 or TRBD2 may fit D (5 bases each). CDR3 size: 14 residues. Looked up from germline, CDR1 is SNHLY and CDR2 is FYNNEI. Trimming took 6 bases from V and 2 from J, leaving 12 bases between them. The CDR3 region is CASRVGTDTDTQYF. In DNA, the CDR3 is TGTGCCAGCAGGGTGGGGACCGACACAGATACGCAGTATTTT.

The rearrangement links TRBV20-1 to TRBJ2-1; TRBD2 agrees at 7 bases. The length of the CDR3 is 16 residues. Germline V gene data show CDR1 as DFQATT and CDR2 as SNEGSKA (reference sequence). V lost 0 bases, J lost 5 bases, and 10 bases stayed unmatched. The CDR3 DNA follows: TGCAGTGCTAGAGATCTAATGGCGGGAGAGAACAATGAGCAGTTCTTC. It yields the protein CSARDLMAGENNEQFF.

This clonotype was detected only a few times. This chain joins TRBV2 and TRBJ2-6; D is unclear. Germline loops: CDR1 SNHLY, CDR2 FYNNEI. V was pared by 7 bases and J by 0 bases, with 7 bases between. The length of the CDR3 is 14 residues. The CDR3 nucleotides are TGTGCCAGCATCAGGAGCTCTGGGGCCAACGTCCTGACTTTC. It encodes CASIRSSGANVLTF.

This chain links TRBV5-6 with TRBJ2-7; D uncertain. The CDR3 has 13 amino acids. V was trimmed by 4 bases and J by 4 bases, leaving 12 bases between them. Germline V gene sequence: CDR1 SGHDT, CDR2 YYEEEE. The CDR3 protein is CASSLPDGYEQYF. DNA for the CDR3: TGTGCCAGCAGCCTTCCGGACGGGTACGAGCAGTACTTC.

This clonotype was found a few times. The chain links TRBV7-2 to TRBJ2-7; 11 nucleotides agree with TRBD2. Germline loops: CDR1 SGHTA, CDR2 FQGNSA. The CDR3 spans 16 residues. The V segment lost 4 bases and the J segment 7 bases; nucleotides outside the gene matches: 12. The CDR3, as DNA: TGTGCCAGCAGCTCCCAGCCTCTAGCGGGGGGCGTGGAGCAGTACTTC. Residues: CASSSQPLAGGVEQYF. Full variable domain (missing parts from reference TRBV7-2 and TRBJ2-7): GAGVSQSPSNKVTEKGKDVELRCDPISGHTALYWYRQSLGQGLEFLIYFQGNSAPDKSGLPSDRFSAERTGGSVSTLTIQRTQQEDSAVYLCASSSQPLAGGVEQYFGPGTRLTVT.

The table lists this clonotype with a few counts. The chain links TRBV29-1 to TRBJ2-5; D unclear. Trimming took off 6 bases at V and 5 bases at J, with 22 bases between the two ends. Germline CDR1 is SQVTM and CDR2 is ANQGSEA. The CDR3 spans 15 residues. The CDR3 spells CSVNPTRLGRETQYF. The CDR3 nucleotides read TGCAGCGTAAACCCCACTCGGTTGGGAAGGGAGACCCAGTACTTC.

V usage is TRBV3-1 and J usage is TRBJ2-1, with D tentatively TRBD1 or TRBD2 (5 bases each). In germline, CDR1 is LGHDT, CDR2 YNNKEL (reference sequence). The CDR3 is made up of 16 amino acids. The V end lost 0 bases, the J end lost 9 bases, and 18 bases lay between the germline ends. The CDR3 region has the DNA TGTGCCAGCAGCCAAGAGACAGCGGTTGGGGCCGGTGAGCAGTTCTTC. It encodes CASSQETAVGAGEQFF.

This clonotype was found a few times. The chain combines TRBV29-1 with TRBJ2-1, with no clear D. The CDR3 consists of 14 residues. The germline V gene encodes CDR1 SQVTM and CDR2 ANQGSEA. Trimming pared 1 base from V and 0 bases from J, leaving 7 bases between. CDR3 coding DNA: TGCAGCGTTGAAGCGACGAGCTCCTACAATGAGCAGTTCTTC. This gives the protein CSVEATSSYNEQFF.

This clonotype was detected a few times. V usage is TRBV7-7 and J usage is TRBJ2-7; 8 nucleotides match TRBD2. This CDR3 comprises 14 residues. The germline CDR1 and CDR2 sequences are SSHAT and FNYEAQ (reference sequence). V dropped 5 bases and J dropped 12; count of bases not matched to a gene: 15. CDR3 region: CASSVSAGDPVWYF. The CDR3 DNA follows: TGTGCCAGCAGCGTATCAGCGGGAGATCCGGTGTGGTACTTC. The full variable domain, its missing parts supplied by reference TRBV7-7 and TRBJ2-7, is GAGVSQSPRYKVTKRGQDVTLRCDPISSHATLYWYQQALGQGPEFLTYFNYEAQPDKSGLPSDRFSAERPEGSISTLTIQRTEQRDSAMYRCASSVSAGDPVWYFGPGTRLTVT.

This clonotype showed up just a few times. This rearrangement joins TRBV18 to TRBJ2-1, with 8 bases identical to TRBD1. This CDR3 is 14 amino acids long. Losses at the gene ends were 6 bases for V and 5 bases for J; bases not matched to a gene: 6. In germline, CDR1 is KGHSH, CDR2 LQKENI. This chain's CDR3 is CASSQGATNNEQFF. The CDR3 DNA is TGTGCCAGCTCCCAGGGGGCAACTAACAATGAGCAGTTCTTC.

The chain uses TRBV7-9 and TRBJ2-2; D is perhaps TRBD2 (6 bases). CDR1 is SEHNR and CDR2 is FQNEAQ in the germline V gene (reference sequence). This CDR3 has 13 amino acids. The V end was cut by 11 bases, the J end by 2 bases, with 12 bases between. CDR3: CAPSADNTGELFF. CDR3 in DNA: TGTGCCCCTAGCGCGGACAACACCGGGGAGCTGTTTTTT. The entire variable domain, with the rest obtained from reference TRBV7-9 and TRBJ2-2, is as follows: DTGVSQNPRHKITKRGQNVTFRCDPISEHNRLYWYRQTLGQGPEFLTYFQNEAQLEKSRLLSDRFSAERPKGSFSTLEIQRTEQGDSAMYLCAPSADNTGELFFGEGSRLTVL.

This clonotype occurred once. The genes are TRBV6-5 and TRBJ2-5; 8 bases match TRBD2. The assigned J gene may be wrong: the sequence end matches TRBJ2-7 better. CDR1 and CDR2 (germline): MNHEY, SVGAGI. There are 15 residues in the CDR3. CDR3: CASSQNSGNPYEQYF. The CDR3 nucleotides read TGTGCCAGCAGTCAAAATAGCGGGAATCCCTACGAGCAGTACTTC.

J is TRBJ2-7 and V is TRBV3-1; D unresolved. This CDR3 contains 12 residues. V was trimmed by 4 bases and J by 9 bases, leaving 13 bases between them. Germline V CDR1 and CDR2: LGHDT, YNNKEL (reference sequence). This CDR3 is CASSLSQDRQYF. The CDR3 bases are TGTGCCAGCAGCCTCAGCCAGGATAGGCAGTACTTC.

The chain uses TRBV20-1 and TRBJ1-6; 9 bases are shared with TRBD1. Germline loops: CDR1 DFQATT, CDR2 SNEGSKA (reference sequence). J was trimmed by 9 bases and V by 1 base; bases with no gene match: 7. The CDR3 has 15 residues. The CDR3 DNA is TGCAGTGCTAGAGGAACAGGGGGCGCCAGTTCACCCCTCCACTTT. This gives the protein CSARGTGGASSPLHF.

This clonotype was seen only a few times. This chain connects TRBV5-5 to TRBJ2-3, with a possible D match to TRBD1 (5 bases). Trimming shortened V by 2 bases and J by 2 bases, and 9 bases separated the two germline ends. Germline CDR1 and CDR2: SGHKS and YYEKEE (reference sequence). This CDR3 has 14 residues. CDR3: CASSFRQSTDTQYF. As DNA, the CDR3 is TGTGCCAGCAGCTTCCGACAGTCCACAGATACGCAGTATTTT.

A few counts support this clonotype. The rearrangement uses TRBV12-3 or TRBV12-4 and TRBJ2-5; TRBD1 might be the D (6 bases). The DNA end lines up better with TRBJ2-1; the J call may be wrong. CDR3 size: 19 residues. The CDR3 sequence is CASSLLLLPSRGPYNEQFF. CDR3 DNA sequence: TGTGCCAGCAGTTTACTACTCCTTCCCAGCAGGGGACCCTACAATGAGCAGTTCTTC.

The rearrangement links TRBV15 to TRBJ1-4; D uncertain. Germline loops: CDR1 LNHNV, CDR2 YYDKDF (reference sequence). Trimming removed 3 bases from V and 9 bases from J, with 11 bases in between. This CDR3 has 13 amino acids. The DNA of the CDR3 is TGTGCCACCAGCAGCGAGGGTGGGAAAAAACTGTTTTTT. Encoded protein: CATSSEGGKKLFF.

There are a few counts of this clonotype. This chain connects TRBV27 to TRBJ2-1; D ambiguous. This CDR3 has 13 amino acids. Germline loops: CDR1 MNHEY, CDR2 SMNVEV (reference sequence). V lost 6 bases and J lost 0, with 6 bases in between. CDR3 bases: TGTGCCAGCAGGACCGTCTCCTACAATGAGCAGTTCTTC. Translated, it gives CASRTVSYNEQFF.